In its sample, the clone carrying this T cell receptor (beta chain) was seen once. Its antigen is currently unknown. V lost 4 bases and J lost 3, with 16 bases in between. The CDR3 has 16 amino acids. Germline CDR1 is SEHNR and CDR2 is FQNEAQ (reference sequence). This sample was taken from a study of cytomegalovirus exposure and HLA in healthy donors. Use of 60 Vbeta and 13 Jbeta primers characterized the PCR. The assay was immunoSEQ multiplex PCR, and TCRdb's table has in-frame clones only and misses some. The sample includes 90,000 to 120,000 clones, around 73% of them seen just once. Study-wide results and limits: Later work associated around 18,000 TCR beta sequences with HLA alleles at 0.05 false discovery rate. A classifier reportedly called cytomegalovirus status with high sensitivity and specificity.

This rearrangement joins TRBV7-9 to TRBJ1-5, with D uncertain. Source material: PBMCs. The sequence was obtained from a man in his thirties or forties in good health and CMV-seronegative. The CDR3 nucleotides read TGTGCCAGCAGCTCAGAATCCCGGGTCCCCAATCAGCCCCAGCATTTT. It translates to CASSSESRVPNQPQHF.